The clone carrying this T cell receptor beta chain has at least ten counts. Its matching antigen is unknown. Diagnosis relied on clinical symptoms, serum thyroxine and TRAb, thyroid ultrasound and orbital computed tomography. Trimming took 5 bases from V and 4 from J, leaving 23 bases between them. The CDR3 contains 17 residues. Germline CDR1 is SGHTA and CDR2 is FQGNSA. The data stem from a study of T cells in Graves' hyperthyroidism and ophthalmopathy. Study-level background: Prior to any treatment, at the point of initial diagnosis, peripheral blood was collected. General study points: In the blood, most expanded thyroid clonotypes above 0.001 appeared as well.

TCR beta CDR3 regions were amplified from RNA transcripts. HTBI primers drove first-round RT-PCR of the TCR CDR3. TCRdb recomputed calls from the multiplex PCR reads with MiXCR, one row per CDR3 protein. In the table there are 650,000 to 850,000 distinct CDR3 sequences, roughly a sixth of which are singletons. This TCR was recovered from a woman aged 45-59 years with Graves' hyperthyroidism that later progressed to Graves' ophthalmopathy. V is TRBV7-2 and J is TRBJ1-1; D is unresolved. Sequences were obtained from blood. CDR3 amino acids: CASSQDQVTPTSTEAFF. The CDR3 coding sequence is TGTGCCAGCAGCCAAGACCAGGTGACACCCACCAGCACTGAAGCTTTCTTT.